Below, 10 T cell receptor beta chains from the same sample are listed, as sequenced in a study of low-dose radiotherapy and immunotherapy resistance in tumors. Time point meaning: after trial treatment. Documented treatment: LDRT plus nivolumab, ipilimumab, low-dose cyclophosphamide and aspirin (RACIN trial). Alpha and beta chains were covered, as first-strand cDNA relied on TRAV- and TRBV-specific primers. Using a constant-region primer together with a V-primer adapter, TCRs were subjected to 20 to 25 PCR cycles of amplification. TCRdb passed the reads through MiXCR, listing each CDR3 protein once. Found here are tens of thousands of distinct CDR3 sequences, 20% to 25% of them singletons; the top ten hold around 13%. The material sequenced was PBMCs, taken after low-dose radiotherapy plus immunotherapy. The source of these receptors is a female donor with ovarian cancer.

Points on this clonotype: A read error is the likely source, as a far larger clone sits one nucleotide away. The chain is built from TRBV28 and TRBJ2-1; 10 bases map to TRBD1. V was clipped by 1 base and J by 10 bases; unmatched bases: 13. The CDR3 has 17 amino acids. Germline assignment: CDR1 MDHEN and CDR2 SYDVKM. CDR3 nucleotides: TGTGCCAGCAGTTTATTTGGGACAGGGGTAACCTCCTACGAGCAGTTCTTC. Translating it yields CASSLFGTGVTSYEQFF.

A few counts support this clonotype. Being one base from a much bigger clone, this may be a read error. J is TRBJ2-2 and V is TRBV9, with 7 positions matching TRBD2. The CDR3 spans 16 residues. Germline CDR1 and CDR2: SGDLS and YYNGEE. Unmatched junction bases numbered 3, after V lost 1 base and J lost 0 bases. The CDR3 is CASSVIGGTNTGELFF. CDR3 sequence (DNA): TGTGCCAGCAGCGTAATCGGGGGGACGAACACCGGGGAGCTGTTTTTT.

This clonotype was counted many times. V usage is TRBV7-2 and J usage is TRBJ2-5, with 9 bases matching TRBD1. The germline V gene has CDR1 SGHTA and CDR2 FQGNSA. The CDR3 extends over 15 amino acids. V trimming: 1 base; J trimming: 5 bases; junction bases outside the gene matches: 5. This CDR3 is CASSLGDRVPETQYF. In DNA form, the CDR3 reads TGTGCCAGCAGCTTAGGGGACAGGGTTCCGGAGACCCAGTACTTC. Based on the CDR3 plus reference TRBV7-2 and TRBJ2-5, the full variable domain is GAGVSQSPSNKVTEKGKDVELRCDPISGHTALYWYRQSLGQGLEFLIYFQGNSAPDKSGLPSDRFSAERTGGSVSTLTIQRTQQEDSAVYLCASSLGDRVPETQYFGPGTRLLVL.

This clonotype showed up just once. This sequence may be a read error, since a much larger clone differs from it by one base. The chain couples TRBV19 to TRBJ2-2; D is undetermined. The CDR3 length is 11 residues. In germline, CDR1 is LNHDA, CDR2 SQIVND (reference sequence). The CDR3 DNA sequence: TGTGACTCCATGCGATCGCGGGAGCTGTTTTTT. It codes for CDSMRSRELFF.

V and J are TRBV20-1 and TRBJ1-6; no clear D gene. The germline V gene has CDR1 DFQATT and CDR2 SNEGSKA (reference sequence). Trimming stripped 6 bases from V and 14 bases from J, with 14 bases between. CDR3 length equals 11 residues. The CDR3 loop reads CSARLTGTLHF. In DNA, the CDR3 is TGCAGTGCCAGACTTACGGGCACCCTCCACTTT.

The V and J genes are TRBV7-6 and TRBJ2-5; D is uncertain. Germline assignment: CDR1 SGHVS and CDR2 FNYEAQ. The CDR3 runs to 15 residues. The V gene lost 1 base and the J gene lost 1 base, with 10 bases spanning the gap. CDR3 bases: TGTGCCAGCAGCTTAGATCCAGGAAGCCAAGAGACCCAGTACTTC. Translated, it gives CASSLDPGSQETQYF.

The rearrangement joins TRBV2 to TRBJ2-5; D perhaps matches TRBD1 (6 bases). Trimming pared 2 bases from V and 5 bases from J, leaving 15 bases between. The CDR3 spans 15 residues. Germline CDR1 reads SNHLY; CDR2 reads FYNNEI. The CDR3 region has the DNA TGTGCCAGCAGTGAAAGTCCAGGGGCCGCTGAGACCCAGTACTTC. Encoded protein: CASSESPGAAETQYF.

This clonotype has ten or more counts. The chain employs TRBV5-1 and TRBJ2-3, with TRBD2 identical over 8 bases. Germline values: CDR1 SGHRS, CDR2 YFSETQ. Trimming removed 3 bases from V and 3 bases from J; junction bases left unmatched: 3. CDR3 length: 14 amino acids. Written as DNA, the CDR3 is TGCGCCAGCAGCTCCACGGGGGGGACAGATACGCAGTATTTT. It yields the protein CASSSTGGTDTQYF. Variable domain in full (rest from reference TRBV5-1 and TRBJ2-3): KAGVTQTPRYLIKTRGQQVTLSCSPISGHRSVSWYQQTPGQGLQFLFEYFSETQRNKGNFPGRFSGRQFSNSRSEMNVSTLELGDSALYLCASSSTGGTDTQYFGPGTRLTVL.

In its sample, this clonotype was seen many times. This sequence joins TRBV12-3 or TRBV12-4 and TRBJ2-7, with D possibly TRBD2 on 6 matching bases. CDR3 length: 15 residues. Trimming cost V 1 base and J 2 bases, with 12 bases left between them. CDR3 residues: CASSLDTGAPYEQYF. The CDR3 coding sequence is TGTGCCAGCAGTTTAGATACGGGAGCTCCCTACGAGCAGTACTTC.

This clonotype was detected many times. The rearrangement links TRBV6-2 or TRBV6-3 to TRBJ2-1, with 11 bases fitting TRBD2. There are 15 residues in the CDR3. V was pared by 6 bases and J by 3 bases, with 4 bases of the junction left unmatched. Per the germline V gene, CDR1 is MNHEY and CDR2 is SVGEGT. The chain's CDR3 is CASSSLAGGYNEQFF. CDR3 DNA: TGTGCCAGCAGCAGCCTAGCGGGGGGCTACAATGAGCAGTTCTTC.